A single sample is the source of the 29 T cell receptor beta chains below, sequenced in a study of blood T cells in healthy people across ages. It was with a sample-barcoded 5' primer and a J-beta primer mix that a second PCR of roughly 7 to 12 cycles was run. TCRdb independently ran MiXCR on the 5' RACE reads; one entry per CDR3 protein. The data contain 540,000 or so distinct CDR3 sequences, roughly a quarter of them singletons. Sequences were obtained from blood. The receptors were sampled from a woman in her 70s in good health.

The table lists this clonotype with a few counts. The rearrangement uses TRBV7-2 and TRBJ1-1; TRBD1 matches at 8 bases. CDR1 is SGHTA, CDR2 FQGNSA, per germline. With V trimmed by 5 bases and J by 0 bases, 8 bases remained unmatched. The CDR3 is made up of 16 amino acids. Here the CDR3 reads CASSPPGGAMNTEAFF. The CDR3 bases are TGTGCCAGCAGCCCTCCAGGGGGCGCGATGAACACTGAAGCTTTCTTT.

V gene TRBV6-2 or TRBV6-3 combines with J gene TRBJ1-1; 7 bases are a match to TRBD1. CDR1 is MNHEY and CDR2 is SVGEGT in the germline V gene. The CDR3 covers 15 residues. J gave up 2 bases and V 10 bases, and 13 bases lay outside the gene matches. Here the CDR3 DNA reads TGTGCCACCACCGGGACAGCTGTCTTTAACACTGAAGCTTTCTTT. This sequence encodes CATTGTAVFNTEAFF.

The V and J genes are TRBV10-3 and TRBJ2-3, with TRBD2 matching over 7 bases. The CDR3 covers 14 residues. The V gene's germline CDR1 is ENHRY and CDR2 SYGVKD. The CDR3 DNA reads as TGTGCTACTCGGCGGACTAGAGGGTCAGATACGCAGTATTTT. Encoded protein: CATRRTRGSDTQYF.

A few counts support this clonotype. CDR3 protein: CASSLRPSGGKTQYF. For the CDR3, the DNA is TGCGCCAGCAGCTTGAGGCCTAGCGGGGGGAAGACCCAGTACTTC. The genes are TRBV5-1 and TRBJ2-5, with 11 bases identical to TRBD2. V shed 1 base and J 6 bases; nucleotides not matched to a gene: 5. Germline loops: CDR1 SGHRS, CDR2 YFSETQ. This CDR3 spans 15 amino acids.

The chain recombines TRBV2 with TRBJ2-5; 9 nucleotides match TRBD2. Germline CDR1 and CDR2: SNHLY and FYNNEI. Trimming took 7 bases from V and 6 from J; bases not matched to a gene: 9. The CDR3 consists of 14 residues. CDR3 coding DNA: TGTGCCAGCAAGCCCAGCGGGGGGTCCAAGACCCAGTACTTC. It translates to CASKPSGGSKTQYF.

V usage is TRBV10-3 and J usage is TRBJ1-1; D ambiguous. The CDR3 is 13 residues long. Germline V lookup: CDR1 ENHRY, CDR2 SYGVKD. V was pared by 6 bases and J by 0 bases, with 8 bases between. The DNA of the CDR3 is TGTGCCATCAGGGTAGGTATGAACACTGAAGCTTTCTTT. Encoded protein: CAIRVGMNTEAFF.

This chain connects TRBV20-1 to TRBJ2-2; D is perhaps TRBD1 (6 bases). Germline lookup yields CDR1 DFQATT and CDR2 SNEGSKA (reference sequence). Between the trimmed V and J ends, which lost 5 bases and 5 bases, there was a span of 9 bases. This CDR3 is 12 amino acids long. The CDR3 DNA is TGCAGTGCTGTAAGGGGGACCGGGGAGCTGTTTTTT. Residues: CSAVRGTGELFF.

The V call is TRBV7-2, the J call TRBJ1-2; tentatively, D is TRBD1 (5 bases). The CDR3 loop spans 13 amino acids. V gave up 1 base and J gave up 8 bases, with 11 bases separating them. Germline values: CDR1 SGHTA, CDR2 FQGNSA. The CDR3 coding sequence is TGTGCCAGCAGCTTAGGAAGGGGATGGGGCTACACCTTC. Protein product: CASSLGRGWGYTF. Full variable domain (missing parts from reference TRBV7-2 and TRBJ1-2): GAGVSQSPSNKVTEKGKDVELRCDPISGHTALYWYRQSLGQGLEFLIYFQGNSAPDKSGLPSDRFSAERTGGSVSTLTIQRTQQEDSAVYLCASSLGRGWGYTFGSGTRLTVV.

V is TRBV9 and J is TRBJ1-6; D unresolved. Per the germline V gene, CDR1 is SGDLS and CDR2 is YYNGEE. Trimming took 0 bases from V and 9 from J, leaving 13 bases between them. The CDR3 totals 15 residues. CDR3 region: CASSVELTETSPLHF. CDR3 bases: TGTGCCAGCAGCGTAGAGCTTACGGAGACTTCACCCCTCCACTTT.

The V and J genes are TRBV5-1 and TRBJ2-6, with 9 bases that match TRBD1. Unmatched junction bases numbered 8, after V lost 4 bases and J lost 0 bases. This CDR3 has 18 amino acids. Germline V lookup: CDR1 SGHRS, CDR2 YFSETQ. The CDR3 reads CASSRGQGAYSGANVLTF. CDR3 nucleotide sequence: TGCGCCAGCAGCCGGGGACAGGGCGCCTACTCTGGGGCCAACGTCCTGACTTTC. The full variable domain, with the rest looked up from reference TRBV5-1 and TRBJ2-6, is KAGVTQTPRYLIKTRGQQVTLSCSPISGHRSVSWYQQTPGQGLQFLFEYFSETQRNKGNFPGRFSGRQFSNSRSEMNVSTLELGDSALYLCASSRGQGAYSGANVLTFGAGSRLTVL.

This rearrangement joins TRBV9 to TRBJ2-7; D perhaps matches TRBD2 (5 bases). Germline lookup yields CDR1 SGDLS and CDR2 YYNGEE. V was clipped by 3 bases and J by 9 bases, with 19 bases between them. This CDR3 region has 14 residues. The DNA of the CDR3 is TGTGCCAGCAGCGAGCCGGGATCAGAGGCAATGCAGTACTTC. This encodes CASSEPGSEAMQYF.

This clonotype showed up just a few times. This sequence joins TRBV30 and TRBJ2-6; the D is unclear. The CDR3 has 14 amino acids. Trimming shortened V by 1 base and J by 0 bases, and 4 bases separated the two germline ends. The germline CDR1 and CDR2 sequences are GTSNPN and SVGIG (reference sequence). In nucleotides, the CDR3 is TGTGCCTGGAGTGACCCCTCTGGGGCCAACGTCCTGACTTTC. It specifies CAWSDPSGANVLTF.

The chain is built from TRBV7-2 and TRBJ1-2; 9 nucleotides agree with TRBD1. This CDR3 region has 17 residues. With 6 bases clipped from V and 8 bases from J, the junction kept 19 bases outside the gene matches. The germline gives CDR1 SGHTA, CDR2 FQGNSA. CDR3: CASSRFAPGQGGEGYTF. In DNA, the CDR3 is TGTGCCAGCAGTCGTTTTGCCCCGGGACAGGGCGGAGAAGGCTACACCTTC.

This clonotype was seen a handful of times. J is TRBJ1-1 and V is TRBV5-5, with 11 nucleotides matching TRBD1. V shed 4 bases, J shed 8 bases, and the junction held 1 base outside the gene matches. CDR3 length: 12 residues. Germline CDR1 is SGHKS and CDR2 is YYEKEE (reference sequence). CDR3: CASSRDRGEAFF. The DNA of the CDR3 is TGTGCCAGCAGCCGGGACAGGGGGGAAGCTTTCTTT.

The table lists this clonotype with many counts. The chain combines TRBV18 with TRBJ2-5; no clear D gene. V dropped 8 bases and J dropped 0 bases, with 4 bases sitting between them. In germline, CDR1 is KGHSH, CDR2 LQKENI. CDR3 length: 11 residues. CDR3 nucleotide sequence: TGTGCCAGCAGCGACCAAGAGACCCAGTACTTC. Protein: CASSDQETQYF. Full variable domain (remainder filled in from reference TRBV18 and TRBJ2-5): NAGVMQNPRHLVRRRGQEARLRCSPMKGHSHVYWYRQLPEEGLKFMVYLQKENIIDESGMPKERFSAEFPKEGPSILRIQQVVRGDSAAYFCASSDQETQYFGPGTRLLVL.

In this sample, this clonotype turned up a few times. The V and J genes are TRBV5-1 and TRBJ1-1; the D gene is possibly TRBD1 (6 bases). Germline V gene sequence: CDR1 SGHRS, CDR2 YFSETQ. The CDR3 sequence is 16 residues long. The germline V and J ends were trimmed by 4 bases and 4 bases, with 20 bases remaining between them. This chain's CDR3 is CASSTTTRGWATEAFF. The CDR3 region has the DNA TGCGCCAGCAGCACCACCACCAGGGGCTGGGCCACTGAAGCTTTCTTT.

The chain employs TRBV5-1 and TRBJ2-5, with TRBD1 matching 7 bases. Germline CDR1 reads SGHRS; CDR2 reads YFSETQ. The CDR3 is 15 residues long. The V gene end was trimmed by 4 bases and the J gene end by 2 bases; junction bases not matched to a gene: 8. Here the CDR3 DNA reads TGCGCCAGCAGCCTACAACCGGGACAGCAAGAGACCCAGTACTTC. Translation: CASSLQPGQQETQYF. Combining the CDR3 with reference TRBV5-1 and TRBJ2-5 gives the whole variable domain KAGVTQTPRYLIKTRGQQVTLSCSPISGHRSVSWYQQTPGQGLQFLFEYFSETQRNKGNFPGRFSGRQFSNSRSEMNVSTLELGDSALYLCASSLQPGQQETQYFGPGTRLLVL.

This clonotype was seen more than once but under ten times. The J gene is TRBJ1-3, the V gene TRBV9; unclear D gene. Germline CDR1 SGDLS, CDR2 YYNGEE. The CDR3 length is 16 residues. Trimming pared 0 bases from V and 2 bases from J, leaving 12 bases between. DNA of the CDR3: TGTGCCAGCAGCGTAGCGGGAGGTCGTACTGGAAACACCATATATTTT. It translates to CASSVAGGRTGNTIYF. Drawing the rest from reference TRBV9 and TRBJ1-3, the complete variable domain is DSGVTQTPKHLITATGQRVTLRCSPRSGDLSVYWYQQSLDQGLQFLIQYYNGEERAKGNILERFSAQQFPDLHSELNLSSLELGDSALYFCASSVAGGRTGNTIYFGEGSWLTVV.

The rearrangement links TRBV3-1 to TRBJ1-1, with 8 bases aligning to TRBD1. Trimming cost V 8 bases and J 1 base; bases outside gene matches: 9. The CDR3 length is 15 residues. Germline-derived CDR1 and CDR2 are LGHDT and YNNKEL (reference sequence). CDR3 protein: CASGLGTGGNTEAFF. The CDR3 DNA follows: TGTGCCAGCGGCCTGGGAACAGGGGGGAACACTGAAGCTTTCTTT.

The chain links TRBV20-1 to TRBJ2-3; 7 nucleotides match TRBD1. This CDR3 spans 15 amino acids. Germline CDR1 and CDR2: DFQATT and SNEGSKA (reference sequence). Germline trimming cut 0 bases from V and 2 bases from J; bases unmatched to any gene: 5. The CDR3 sequence: CSAREGGGYTDTQYF. Here the CDR3 DNA reads TGCAGTGCTAGAGAAGGGGGCGGATACACAGATACGCAGTATTTT.

Only a few counts were recorded for this clonotype. The rearrangement links TRBV7-9 to TRBJ2-4; D is ambiguous. V lost 5 bases to trimming and J lost 2 bases, with 4 bases between them. The CDR3 extends over 12 amino acids. Germline CDR1 reads SEHNR; CDR2 reads FQNEAQ (reference sequence). The CDR3 coding sequence is TGTGCCAGCAGCCACCCCAAAAACATTCAGTACTTC. This translates into CASSHPKNIQYF.

This clonotype was found many times. The chain combines TRBV20-1 with TRBJ2-3; 12 bases are shared with TRBD2. Trimming took 3 bases from V and 2 from J; bases not matched to a gene: 6. Per germline, CDR1 DFQATT and CDR2 SNEGSKA (reference sequence). The CDR3 contains 16 residues. In DNA form, the CDR3 reads TGCAGTGCTAGGGCGACTAGCGGGGGCTTCACAGATACGCAGTATTTT. Its protein is CSARATSGGFTDTQYF.

The chain uses TRBV5-6 and TRBJ1-6, with D possibly being TRBD1 (5 bases). V lost 3 bases and J lost 1, with 14 bases in between. CDR3 size: 17 residues. Germline CDR1 is SGHDT and CDR2 is YYEEEE. This chain's CDR3 is CASSSSRDGSYNSPLHF. The DNA for the CDR3 is TGTGCCAGCAGCTCGTCCCGGGACGGTTCCTATAATTCACCCCTCCACTTT.

This clonotype has only a few counts. The V and J genes are TRBV20-1 and TRBJ1-2; D ambiguous. Germline V gives CDR1 DFQATT, CDR2 SNEGSKA (reference sequence). The CDR3 is made up of 12 amino acids. Trimming shortened V by 4 bases and J by 8 bases, and 14 bases separated the two germline ends. CDR3 residues: CSAKPHQGGYTF. CDR3 nucleotides: TGCAGTGCTAAACCACATCAAGGGGGCTACACCTTC.

Regarding this clonotype: An end of the junction differs from the germline gene, which may be a read error. The V call is TRBV7-9, the J call TRBJ2-1; 11 bases map to TRBD2. The length of the CDR3 is 19 residues. Germline CDR1 and CDR2: SEHNR and FQNEAQ (reference sequence). The CDR3 DNA is TGTGCCAGCAGCTCTATGACTAGCGGGACCCGGGCAGCGGGAGAGACCCGGTACTTC. It is translated as CASSSMTSGTRAAGETRYF.

The table lists this clonotype with a few counts. This rearrangement joins TRBV7-2 to TRBJ2-5; 10 nucleotides agree with TRBD1. With 9 bases clipped from V and 1 base from J, the junction kept 8 bases outside the gene matches. Germline V CDR1 and CDR2: SGHTA, FQGNSA. The CDR3 sequence is 15 residues long. CDR3 sequence reads: CASQLGQGVQETQYF. CDR3 nucleotide sequence: TGTGCCAGTCAACTAGGACAGGGGGTCCAAGAGACCCAGTACTTC.

This clonotype came up a few times. This chain joins TRBV5-1 and TRBJ2-1, with D possibly being TRBD1 (5 bases). CDR3 length equals 15 residues. Trimming left V 4 bases short and J 3 bases short, with 14 bases between. From germline, CDR1 is SGHRS and CDR2 YFSETQ. The CDR3 coding sequence is TGCGCCAGCAGCGTTATTTCAGGGAACTACAATGAGCAGTTCTTC. It is translated as CASSVISGNYNEQFF.

This chain links TRBV9 with TRBJ1-2; TRBD1 might be the D (5 bases). Germline CDR1 SGDLS, CDR2 YYNGEE. The CDR3 spans 15 residues. The germline V and J ends were trimmed by 0 bases and 6 bases, with 15 bases remaining between them. This CDR3 is CASSVVLAGPNGYTF. The CDR3 DNA is TGTGCCAGCAGCGTAGTCCTAGCAGGGCCCAATGGCTACACCTTC.

This chain connects TRBV4-2 to TRBJ2-1; TRBD2 aligns across 8 bases. The ends lost 1 base at V and 6 bases at J; junction bases unmatched: 8. CDR3 length equals 16 residues. Germline-derived CDR1 and CDR2 are LGHNA and YNFKEQ. The DNA for the CDR3 is TGTGCCAGCAGCCAAGTCGGGGGGACTAGGGGCAATGAGCAGTTCTTC. This encodes CASSQVGGTRGNEQFF.